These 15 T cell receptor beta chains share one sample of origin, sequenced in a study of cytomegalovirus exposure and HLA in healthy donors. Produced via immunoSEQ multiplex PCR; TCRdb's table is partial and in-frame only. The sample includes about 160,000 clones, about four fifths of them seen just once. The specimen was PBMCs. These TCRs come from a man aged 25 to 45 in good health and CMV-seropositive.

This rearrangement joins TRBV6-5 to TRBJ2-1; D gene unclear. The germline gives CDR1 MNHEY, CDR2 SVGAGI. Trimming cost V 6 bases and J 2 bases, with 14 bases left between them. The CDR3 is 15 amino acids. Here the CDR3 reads CASSPRSQAYNEQFF. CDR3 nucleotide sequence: TGTGCCAGCAGCCCCCGGTCCCAGGCCTACAATGAGCAGTTCTTC.

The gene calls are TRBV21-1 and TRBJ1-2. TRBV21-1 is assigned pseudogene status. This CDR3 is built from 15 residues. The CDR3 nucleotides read TGTGCCAGCATCGCAAAGGTCAGCCGGGAGTATGGCTACACCTTC. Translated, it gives CASIAKVSREYGYTF.

The CDR3 nucleotides read TGCTCAGTAGATACGCAGTATTTT. It is translated as CSVDTQYF. The V gene is TRBV29-1, the J gene TRBJ2-3, with D hard to call. In germline, CDR1 is SQVTM, CDR2 ANQGSEA. The CDR3 contains 8 residues.

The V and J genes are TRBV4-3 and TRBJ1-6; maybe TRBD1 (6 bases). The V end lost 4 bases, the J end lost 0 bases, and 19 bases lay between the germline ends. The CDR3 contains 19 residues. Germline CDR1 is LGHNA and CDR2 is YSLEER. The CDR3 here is CASSPRPRTASSYNSPLHF. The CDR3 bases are TGCGCCAGCAGCCCCAGGCCGCGGACAGCGAGCTCCTATAATTCACCCCTCCACTTT.

The DNA of the CDR3 is TGTGCCAGCAGCCGGCCACAGGGGAGCTCCTATAATTCACCCCTCCACTTT. It is translated as CASSRPQGSSYNSPLHF. This chain connects TRBV7-2 to TRBJ1-6, with 7 bases aligning to TRBD1. Germline V gene lookup returns CDR1 SGHTA and CDR2 FQGNSA. Trimming removed 5 bases from V and 0 bases from J; junction bases left unmatched: 7. The CDR3 totals 17 residues. Supplemented by reference TRBV7-2 and TRBJ1-6, the full variable domain reads GAGVSQSPSNKVTEKGKDVELRCDPISGHTALYWYRQSLGQGLEFLIYFQGNSAPDKSGLPSDRFSAERTGGSVSTLTIQRTQQEDSAVYLCASSRPQGSSYNSPLHFGNGTRLTVT.

CDR3 in amino acids: CASSSGQGMETQYF. CDR3 nucleotides: TGTGCCAGCAGCTCAGGACAGGGAATGGAGACCCAGTACTTC. This rearrangement joins TRBV14 to TRBJ2-5; TRBD1 matches 8 bases. Germline V gene lookup returns CDR1 SGHDN and CDR2 FVKESK. This CDR3 has 14 residues. The V gene end was trimmed by 5 bases and the J gene end by 5 bases; junction bases not matched to a gene: 7.

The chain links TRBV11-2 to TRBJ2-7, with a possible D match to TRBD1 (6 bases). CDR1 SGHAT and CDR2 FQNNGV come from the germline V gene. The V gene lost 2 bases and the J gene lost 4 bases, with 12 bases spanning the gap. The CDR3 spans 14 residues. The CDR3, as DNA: TGTGCCAGCAGCTTAATCAGGGGATGGTACGAGCAGTACTTC. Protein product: CASSLIRGWYEQYF.

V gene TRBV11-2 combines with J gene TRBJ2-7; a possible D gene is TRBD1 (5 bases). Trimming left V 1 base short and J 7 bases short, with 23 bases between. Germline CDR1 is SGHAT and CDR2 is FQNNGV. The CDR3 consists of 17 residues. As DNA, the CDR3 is TGTGCCAGCAGCTTAGTAGGGGCTCGAGGCCAATTCTATGAGCAGTACTTC. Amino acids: CASSLVGARGQFYEQYF.

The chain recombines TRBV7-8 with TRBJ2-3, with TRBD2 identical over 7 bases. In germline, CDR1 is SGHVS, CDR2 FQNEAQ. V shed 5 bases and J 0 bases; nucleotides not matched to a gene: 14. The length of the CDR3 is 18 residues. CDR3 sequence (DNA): TGTGCCAGCAGCCCCCGCGAGGCTAGCGGTTATAGCACAGATACGCAGTATTTT. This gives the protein CASSPREASGYSTDTQYF.

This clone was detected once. For the CDR3, the DNA is TGTGCCAGCAGCTTCCTCGGACTAGACCAAGAGACCCAGTACTTC. The encoded protein is CASSFLGLDQETQYF. This chain joins TRBV5-6 and TRBJ2-5; 7 bases fit TRBD2. The CDR3 is 15 residues long. From germline, CDR1 is SGHDT and CDR2 YYEEEE. Losses at the gene ends were 2 bases for V and 0 bases for J; bases not matched to a gene: 4.

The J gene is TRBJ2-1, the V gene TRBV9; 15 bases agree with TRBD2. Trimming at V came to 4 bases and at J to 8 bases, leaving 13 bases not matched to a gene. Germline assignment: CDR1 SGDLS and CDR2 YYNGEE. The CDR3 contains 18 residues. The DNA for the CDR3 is TGTGCCAGCAGCCACGACTCTCAGGGACTAGCGGGAGGTTATGAGCAGTTCTTC. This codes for CASSHDSQGLAGGYEQFF.

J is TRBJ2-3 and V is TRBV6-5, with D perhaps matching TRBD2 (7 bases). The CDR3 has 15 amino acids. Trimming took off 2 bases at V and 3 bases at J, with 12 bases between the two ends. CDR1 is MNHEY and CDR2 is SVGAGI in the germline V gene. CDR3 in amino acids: CASSYGGGATDTQYF. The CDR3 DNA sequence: TGTGCCAGCAGTTACGGGGGGGGCGCAACAGATACGCAGTATTTT.

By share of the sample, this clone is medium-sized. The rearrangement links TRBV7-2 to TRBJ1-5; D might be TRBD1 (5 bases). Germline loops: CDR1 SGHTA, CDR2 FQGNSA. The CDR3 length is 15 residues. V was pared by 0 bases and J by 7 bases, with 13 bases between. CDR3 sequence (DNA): TGTGCCAGCAGCTTAGCCGCCGGTGGGGCCCAGCCCCAGCATTTT. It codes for CASSLAAGGAQPQHF.

CDR3 sequence reads: CASSESPRPNYEQYF. The CDR3, as DNA: TGTGCCAGCAGTGAAAGCCCTCGCCCAAACTACGAGCAGTACTTC. The J gene is TRBJ2-7, the V gene TRBV6-4; D uncertain. V lost 3 bases and J 3 bases, leaving 15 bases between the germline ends. The CDR3 is 15 amino acids. CDR1 MRHNA and CDR2 SNTAGT come from the germline V gene.

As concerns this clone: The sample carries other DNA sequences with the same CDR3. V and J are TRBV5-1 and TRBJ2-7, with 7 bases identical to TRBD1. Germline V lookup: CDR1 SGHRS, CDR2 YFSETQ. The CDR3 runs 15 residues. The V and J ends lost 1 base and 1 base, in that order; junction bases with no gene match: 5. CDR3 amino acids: CASSLSGGSSYEQYF. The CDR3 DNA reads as TGCGCCAGCAGCTTGTCAGGGGGTAGTTCCTACGAGCAGTACTTC.